This T cell receptor beta chain is from a study of blood T cell repertoires in COVID-19 (dated by TCRdb to about 2020). Background on the whole study: Samples covering the acute and convalescent phases of COVID-19 were provided by collaborators in the United States, Italy and Spain. The prospective study material was composed of cDNA or gDNA derived from T cells, B-cell-depleted T cells, or PBMCs. The dataset comprised deeply sampled blood TCRbeta repertoires from subjects exposed to, actively infected with, or recovered from COVID-19. The repertoires were made available in a free public database intended to serve as a resource for research on the immune response to SARS-CoV-2. Samples came from the ongoing ImmuneRACE study (first 160 participants) plus 1,254 subjects from 6 global collaborators. Nearly every sample came with metadata listing a de-identified subject ID, COVID-19 status, age in years and sex. Where HLA class I and class II types were available, the types were taken from metadata supplied by the sample provider, not from assay-based typing. General conclusions and limits of the study: The amount of clinical and demographic metadata varied by source and participant and was provided uncurated.

Measured from the cysteine to the phenylalanine, the CDR3 is 13 residues long. CDR3 DNA is the only sequence kept; it has 39 bases, read in frame from the first base. V is clipped by 5 bases and J by 6 bases, and the sequence between their germline boundaries is 13 bases long. The CDR1 and CDR2 encoded by the germline V gene are SGHVS and FQNEAQ. The sample holds a few counts of this clone. Its antigen remains unidentified. Per-base quality was not reported, and no clone a single base away is much larger than it. The collaborating institutions used their own protocols to collect whole blood in K2EDTA tubes. For TCRbeta analysis, collaborator samples were shipped as frozen whole blood, as isolated PBMCs, or as DNA extracted from either sample type. TCRbeta CDR3 regions were amplified from genomic DNA using the immunoSEQ Assay, a bias-controlled multiplex PCR. From the authors' description of their analysis: Nucleated cell counts per sample were estimated from amplification of reference gene primers within the assay. Sequence reads were collapsed and filtered to measure the absolute abundance of every unique TCRbeta CDR3 rearrangement. For each sample, productive Simpson clonality was calculated by taking the square root of Simpson's diversity index across productive rearrangements. The immuneACCESS repertoire file appears here via TCRdb, limited to in-frame rearrangements. These files lack a portion of the clones; in checked studies, under half of the deficit traces to unresolved V genes, and the cause of the others is not known. That table gives V, J and clone size, and the DNA gave D and trimming. The sample table lists more than 150,000 clones, about 84% of them with a count of one. 6.5% to 8.5% of the sample is taken by the ten largest.

The chain couples TRBV7-8 to TRBJ1-2, with TRBD1 perhaps the D gene, on 5 matching bases. The TCR comes from a human donor in a cohort sampled during active COVID-19. Sample: peripheral blood. The nucleotide sequence is TGTGCCAGCAGCGCAGTGGGGCCCAATGGCTACACCTTC. Its translation reads: CASSAVGPNGYTF. Reference TRBV7-8 and TRBJ1-2 proteins supply the regions before and after the CDR3; the full variable domain is: GAGVSQSPRYKVAKRGQDVALRCDPISGHVSLFWYQQALGQGPEFLTYFQNEAQLDKSGLPSDRFFAERPEGSVSTLKIQRTQQEDSAVYLCASSAVGPNGYTFGSGTRLTVV.